One and the same sample provided the 20 T cell receptor beta chains below, sequenced in a study of blood T cell repertoires in COVID-19. The assay was immunoSEQ multiplex PCR, and TCRdb's table has in-frame clones only and misses some. The sample includes fewer than 500,000 clones, approximately 90% of them seen just once. The material sequenced was PBMCs or T cells enriched from blood (not recorded which). Receptors were obtained from a man in his thirties or forties who had recovered from COVID-19.

This clone was seen only once. J is TRBJ2-7 and V is TRBV30, with a possible D match to TRBD2 (6 bases). The CDR3 is 15 residues long. The germline V gene has CDR1 GTSNPN and CDR2 SVGIG (reference sequence). The V end lost 0 bases, the J end lost 2 bases, and 14 bases lay between the germline ends. The CDR3 DNA sequence: TGTGCCTGGAGTGTACCTCGCGGGACCACCTACGAGCAGTACTTC. Translating gives CAWSVPRGTTYEQYF.

The chain recombines TRBV5-1 with TRBJ2-2; 8 positions agree with TRBD1. V shed 4 bases, J shed 4 bases, and the junction held 6 bases outside the gene matches. The CDR3 runs 15 residues. The germline V gene encodes CDR1 SGHRS and CDR2 YFSETQ. The CDR3 spells CASSLGGQGTGELFF. The CDR3 coding sequence is TGCGCCAGCAGCCTAGGCGGACAGGGCACCGGGGAGCTGTTTTTT.

This sequence joins TRBV9 and TRBJ2-1, with TRBD2 matching over 7 bases. This CDR3 spans 15 amino acids. J gave up 7 bases and V 3 bases, and 10 bases lay outside the gene matches. Germline assignment: CDR1 SGDLS and CDR2 YYNGEE. CDR3: CASSGDAGVANEQFF. CDR3 sequence (DNA): TGTGCCAGCAGCGGAGATGCGGGAGTGGCAAATGAGCAGTTCTTC.

The chain combines TRBV3-1 (or the pseudogene TRBV3-2) with TRBJ2-5, with 9 bases lining up with TRBD2. The junction had 10 bases not matched to a gene; V was cut back by 0 bases and J by 2 bases. CDR1 and CDR2 from the germline V gene are LGHDT and YNNKEL (reference sequence). This CDR3 comprises 18 residues. CDR3 bases: TGTGCCAGCAGCCAAGAAGTCTCGGGACTAGCCAATCAAGAGACCCAGTACTTC. Translated: CASSQEVSGLANQETQYF.

The CDR3 nucleotides read TGTGCCAGCAGCTTAGAAGTGACAGCCACCGGGGAGCTGTTTTTT. Translating it yields CASSLEVTATGELFF. The chain has TRBV11-2 and TRBJ2-2; the D gene is possibly TRBD1 (5 bases). CDR3 size: 15 residues. Trimming cost V 0 bases and J 4 bases, with 9 bases left between them. Germline lookup yields CDR1 SGHAT and CDR2 FQNNGV.

CDR3 region: CASSQDFQRRGTQETQYF. In DNA form, the CDR3 reads TGTGCCAGCAGCCAAGACTTCCAGCGCCGGGGAACCCAAGAGACCCAGTACTTC. The chain uses TRBV3-1 (or the pseudogene TRBV3-2) and TRBJ2-5, with D possibly being TRBD2 (5 bases). Germline V lookup: CDR1 LGHDT, CDR2 YNNKEL (reference sequence). The CDR3 sequence is 18 residues long. V lost 0 bases, J lost 1 base, and 18 bases lay in between.

V is TRBV21-1 and J is TRBJ2-3; the table's D call, TRBD2, was not checked against the DNA. TRBV21-1 is shown as a pseudogene. This CDR3 has 14 residues. As DNA, the CDR3 is TGTGCCACCGGGAGCGGCTTTACGGAAGATACGCAGTATTTT. Translated, it gives CATGSGFTEDTQYF.

The chain joins TRBV19 to TRBJ1-2; D not certain. Per germline, CDR1 LNHDA and CDR2 SQIVND (reference sequence). CDR3 length equals 10 residues. The V and J ends lost 6 bases and 4 bases respectively, with 3 bases between them. CDR3 residues: CASSGYGYTF. The CDR3 bases are TGTGCCAGTAGCGGCTATGGCTACACCTTC. Full variable domain (rest looked up from reference TRBV19 and TRBJ1-2): DGGITQSPKYLFRKEGQNVTLSCEQNLNHDAMYWYRQDPGQGLRLIYYSQIVNDFQKGDIAEGYSVSREKKESFPLTVTSAQKNPTAFYLCASSGYGYTFGSGTRLTVV.

V usage is TRBV6-5 and J usage is TRBJ2-3; D might be TRBD1 (5 bases). This CDR3 spans 15 amino acids. CDR1 is MNHEY and CDR2 is SVGAGI in the germline V gene. The V and J ends lost 6 bases and 1 base respectively, with 14 bases between them. CDR3 protein: CASRASVGRTDTQYF. In nucleotides, the CDR3 is TGTGCCAGCAGAGCTTCAGTGGGGCGCACAGATACGCAGTATTTT.

Turning to this clone: This CDR3 is also generated by other DNA sequences in the sample. This rearrangement joins TRBV12-3 or TRBV12-4 to TRBJ1-5; D remains unclear. Trimming took off 6 bases at V and 2 bases at J, with 8 bases between the two ends. This CDR3 region has 13 residues. Written as DNA, the CDR3 is TGTGCCAGCAGCCCCCAGGGCAATCAGCCCCAGCATTTT. Amino acids: CASSPQGNQPQHF.

The rearrangement joins TRBV28 to TRBJ1-5; D not resolved. Trimming took off 6 bases at V and 2 bases at J, with 20 bases between the two ends. CDR1 MDHEN and CDR2 SYDVKM come from the germline V gene. The CDR3 totals 17 residues. CDR3 bases: TGTGCCAGCAGCAAACGGGGAGCTCTTTTCGGCAATCAGCCCCAGCATTTT. Translated, it gives CASSKRGALFGNQPQHF.

This clone occurred a few times. The chain joins TRBV7-9 to TRBJ1-5; 9 bases match TRBD1. The trim removed 5 bases at V and 4 bases at J, leaving 6 bases unmatched. CDR1 and CDR2 (germline): SEHNR, FQNEAQ (reference sequence). The length of the CDR3 is 15 residues. The CDR3 DNA sequence: TGTGCCAGCAGCCGGGGACAGGGCTCTAATCAGCCCCAGCATTTT. Residues: CASSRGQGSNQPQHF. Using reference TRBV7-9 and TRBJ1-5 for the parts outside the CDR3, the full variable domain is DTGVSQNPRHKITKRGQNVTFRCDPISEHNRLYWYRQTLGQGPEFLTYFQNEAQLEKSRLLSDRFSAERPKGSFSTLEIQRTEQGDSAMYLCASSRGQGSNQPQHFGDGTRLSIL.

This chain links TRBV5-1 with TRBJ2-2; the match to TRBD2 covers 9 bases. The CDR3 totals 17 residues. Per the germline V gene, CDR1 is SGHRS and CDR2 is YFSETQ. V was pared by 3 bases and J by 0 bases, with 6 bases of the junction left unmatched. CDR3 nucleotides: TGCGCCAGCAGCTCGATTAGCGGGAGCGCGAACACCGGGGAGCTGTTTTTT. As protein: CASSSISGSANTGELFF.

Concerning this clone itself: This specimen includes other DNA sequences encoding the same CDR3. V is TRBV19 and J is TRBJ2-1; D might be TRBD2 (5 bases). The germline V gene has CDR1 LNHDA and CDR2 SQIVND (reference sequence). V was clipped by 1 base and J by 7 bases, with 5 bases between them. The CDR3 is 12 amino acids. The CDR3 DNA reads as TGTGCCAGTAGTATAGCGGGGAATGAGCAGTTCTTC. This gives the protein CASSIAGNEQFF.

The chain has TRBV7-9 and TRBJ1-1; D ambiguous. The CDR3 is 15 amino acids. The germline V gene has CDR1 SEHNR and CDR2 FQNEAQ (reference sequence). The germline V and J ends were trimmed by 1 base and 4 bases, with 13 bases remaining between them. The CDR3 here is CASSLGEGGSTEAFF. CDR3 in DNA: TGTGCCAGCAGCTTAGGTGAGGGCGGGAGCACTGAAGCTTTCTTT.

The rearrangement links TRBV24-1 to TRBJ2-3, with 12 bases aligning to TRBD2. V was pared by 0 bases and J by 5 bases, with 8 bases of the junction left unmatched. CDR1 and CDR2 from the germline V gene are KGHDR and SFDVKD. The CDR3 is 18 amino acids. The CDR3 nucleotides read TGTGCCACCAGTGATTTGACCCGTCTAGCGGGAGGGATAGATACGCAGTATTTT. Translation gives CATSDLTRLAGGIDTQYF.

This sequence joins TRBV5-4 and TRBJ1-1, with 8 bases matching TRBD1. This CDR3 comprises 15 residues. Germline V gene lookup returns CDR1 SGHNT and CDR2 YYREEE (reference sequence). V lost 1 base, J lost 1 base, and 3 bases stayed unmatched. The CDR3 DNA reads TGTGCCAGCAGCTTGTCAGGACAGGGGAACACTGAAGCTTTCTTT. The encoded protein is CASSLSGQGNTEAFF.

The rearrangement joins TRBV2 to TRBJ1-4; 7 bases match TRBD1. The CDR3 covers 15 residues. Germline CDR1 is SNHLY and CDR2 is FYNNEI. V trimming: 7 bases; J trimming: 6 bases; junction bases outside the gene matches: 11. The CDR3: CASNSDRAKYEKLFF. DNA for the CDR3: TGTGCCAGCAACTCCGACAGGGCGAAATATGAAAAACTGTTTTTT.

The rearrangement uses TRBV5-1 and TRBJ1-6, with D possibly being TRBD1 (6 bases). CDR3 length: 15 amino acids. Germline V CDR1 and CDR2: SGHRS, YFSETQ. Trimming took 0 bases from V and 7 from J, leaving 11 bases between them. The CDR3 DNA is TGCGCCAGCAGCTTGGCAGCGGGACAAAATTCACCCCTCCACTTT. Translation gives CASSLAAGQNSPLHF.

This chain joins TRBV27 and TRBJ1-6, with TRBD1 as a possible D gene (6 bases). Trimming stripped 3 bases from V and 4 bases from J, with 13 bases between. This CDR3 has 16 residues. The germline CDR1 and CDR2 sequences are MNHEY and SMNVEV (reference sequence). The CDR3 nucleotides read TGTGCCAGCAGTTTGTGGGGAGGGGGTTATAATTCACCCCTCCACTTT. As protein: CASSLWGGGYNSPLHF.